This TCR beta chain was identified during a study of OX40 agonist ivuxolimab in advanced cancers. Overall study context: Among those enrolled, mean age was about 58 years (range 23 to 79) and 82.7% were male. Under the entry rules, prior anti-PD-1, anti-PD-L1 or anti-CTLA-4 therapy was allowed, and 35% to 40% had some. Partial response was recorded in three patients: one hepatocellular carcinoma and two cutaneous melanoma cases.

V dropped 2 bases and J dropped 8 bases, with 19 bases sitting between them. Germline-derived CDR1 and CDR2 are LNHDA and SQIVND (reference sequence). The CDR3 is 15 amino acids. Autoimmune disease history or systemic immunosuppression meant exclusion. Clones were sequenced by immunoSEQ multiplex PCR, and TCRdb holds only the in-frame ones, with some missing. Of approximately 76,000 clones listed, 75% to 90% were seen once; the top ten hold roughly 6%. The genes are TRBV19 and TRBJ2-7, with a weak D call TRBD2 (6 bases). Specimen: CD4+ or CD8+ T cells sorted from blood, collected in a trial of the OX40 agonist ivuxolimab. The TCR originated in an adult with an advanced solid tumor such as melanoma, head and neck, liver or kidney cancer. This CDR3 reads CASSITGLRTAKQYF. The CDR3 DNA reads TGTGCCAGTAGTATAACGGGACTCAGGACCGCAAAGCAGTACTTC.